These 23 T cell receptor beta chains came from one sample sequenced in a study of blood T cells in healthy people across ages. A sample-barcoded 5' primer and a J-beta primer mix were used in a second PCR of roughly 7 to 11 cycles. TCRdb re-called the 5' RACE reads through MiXCR, storing one row per CDR3 protein. The profile shows roughly 1,100,000 distinct CDR3 sequences, 20% to 25% of them singletons. A further study also used this sample, focusing on T cells of mothers and their children.

The sequencing input was blood. These receptors all come from a girl aged 2 to 9 in good health.

The chain employs TRBV7-2 and TRBJ2-3; D gene uncertain. The germline CDR1 and CDR2 sequences are SGHTA and FQGNSA. V gave up 2 bases and J gave up 11 bases, with 14 bases separating them. The CDR3 has 13 amino acids. The CDR3 protein is CASSLFRDFGQYF. The CDR3 DNA is TGTGCCAGCAGCTTATTTCGAGACTTCGGGCAGTATTTT.

This clonotype was recorded a few times. This rearrangement joins TRBV2 to TRBJ2-7, with a possible D match to TRBD2 (5 bases). The CDR3 runs 18 residues. Germline CDR1 is SNHLY and CDR2 is FYNNEI. V was trimmed by 0 bases and J by 4 bases, leaving 22 bases between them. The chain's CDR3 is CASSEALLRGLNAYEQYF. The DNA for the CDR3 is TGTGCCAGCAGTGAAGCGCTTCTTCGAGGGTTAAACGCTTACGAGCAGTACTTC.

This chain links TRBV6-5 with TRBJ1-1; TRBD1 is a possible D gene (5 bases). The V gene's germline CDR1 is MNHEY and CDR2 SVGAGI. With 4 bases removed from V and 11 bases from J, the gap between germline ends came to 17 bases. The CDR3 sequence is 13 residues long. The CDR3 region is CASSLQAPGRAFF. The CDR3, as DNA: TGTGCCAGCAGTTTACAGGCCCCGGGGCGCGCTTTCTTT.

This clonotype came up a few times. The V gene is TRBV13, the J gene TRBJ2-5; possibly TRBD2 for D (5 bases). Germline lookup yields CDR1 PRHDT and CDR2 FYEKMQ (reference sequence). Trimming left V 7 bases short and J 11 bases short, with 26 bases between. CDR3 length equals 15 residues. The CDR3 DNA follows: TGTGCCAGCACCTTTAAAGGGAGTCCCTTGAGAGAGCAGTACTTC. Its protein is CASTFKGSPLREQYF.

J is TRBJ2-3 and V is TRBV20-1; TRBD2 aligns across 7 bases. The CDR3 runs 13 residues. The trim removed 6 bases at V and 0 bases at J, leaving 3 bases unmatched. CDR1 and CDR2 from the germline V gene are DFQATT and SNEGSKA (reference sequence). The CDR3 protein is CSAGGISTDTQYF. In nucleotides, the CDR3 is TGCAGTGCGGGGGGGATTAGCACAGATACGCAGTATTTT.

In this sample, this clonotype turned up a few times. V gene TRBV7-8 combines with J gene TRBJ2-5, with D uncertain. CDR1 is SGHVS and CDR2 is FQNEAQ in the germline V gene. The V and J ends lost 5 bases and 0 bases respectively, with 10 bases between them. This CDR3 has 14 amino acids. Here the CDR3 DNA reads TGTGCCAGCAGCAGCCCGGAGTACCAAGAGACCCAGTACTTC. Protein: CASSSPEYQETQYF.

The chain links TRBV15 to TRBJ2-1, with unresolved D. With 3 bases removed from V and 5 bases from J, the gap between germline ends came to 11 bases. The CDR3 runs to 14 residues. CDR1 and CDR2 from the germline V gene are LNHNV and YYDKDF (reference sequence). CDR3: CATSSDSEHNEQFF. The CDR3 DNA is TGTGCCACCAGCAGTGATTCCGAACACAATGAGCAGTTCTTC.

This clonotype has more than one count but fewer than ten. The gene calls are TRBV5-1 and TRBJ2-1; 10 positions match TRBD2. The V and J ends lost 1 base and 15 bases, in that order; junction bases with no gene match: 7. The length of the CDR3 is 13 residues. Germline values: CDR1 SGHRS, CDR2 YFSETQ. Here the CDR3 DNA reads TGCGCCAGCAGCTTGACCGGGACTAGCGTATCGTTCTTC. This gives the protein CASSLTGTSVSFF.

The rearrangement joins TRBV7-3 to TRBJ2-5; no reliable D call. TRBJ2-7 matches the DNA end more closely, so the J call is doubtful. The germline V gene encodes CDR1 SGHTA and CDR2 FQGTGA. CDR3 length equals 13 residues. In nucleotides, the CDR3 is TGTGCCAGCAGCCTGGAATTTAGCAACGAGCAGTACTTC. It translates to CASSLEFSNEQYF.

The chain couples TRBV29-1 to TRBJ2-5, with D tentatively TRBD2 (5 bases). TRBJ2-7 matches the DNA end more closely, so the J call is doubtful. The germline CDR1 and CDR2 sequences are SQVTM and ANQGSEA. The CDR3 totals 13 residues. CDR3 in amino acids: CSVRSGKGDEQYF. In DNA form, the CDR3 reads TGCAGCGTCCGTTCGGGGAAGGGCGACGAGCAGTACTTC.

The rearrangement links TRBV29-1 to TRBJ1-4, with unresolved D. Germline CDR1 SQVTM, CDR2 ANQGSEA. This CDR3 spans 12 amino acids. Trimming pared 7 bases from V and 4 bases from J, leaving 10 bases between. This CDR3 is CSAWSGNEKLFF. In DNA form, the CDR3 reads TGCAGCGCTTGGTCGGGTAATGAAAAACTGTTTTTT.

The genes are TRBV20-1 and TRBJ2-5, with TRBD2 as a possible D gene (6 bases). This CDR3 comprises 14 residues. Looked up from germline, CDR1 is DFQATT and CDR2 is SNEGSKA (reference sequence). V shed 2 bases and J shed 1 base, with 11 bases lying between them. For the CDR3, the DNA is TGCAGTGCTAGATACGGGGGATCCCAAGAGACCCAGTACTTC. Protein sequence: CSARYGGSQETQYF.

J is TRBJ2-3 and V is TRBV29-1; no clear D gene. The CDR3 length is 11 residues. The germline CDR1 and CDR2 sequences are SQVTM and ANQGSEA. V was pared by 8 bases and J by 11 bases, with 17 bases between. This CDR3 reads CSTEVASGQYF. CDR3 sequence (DNA): TGCAGCACTGAAGTGGCCAGTGGGCAGTATTTT.

V gene TRBV20-1 combines with J gene TRBJ1-3; D is unclear. Trimming stripped 3 bases from V and 0 bases from J, with 6 bases between. The CDR3 covers 13 residues. CDR1 DFQATT and CDR2 SNEGSKA come from the germline V gene (reference sequence). The DNA of the CDR3 is TGCAGTGCTAGTTCGATCTCTGGAAACACCATATATTTT. Its translation: CSASSISGNTIYF.

In this sample, this clonotype turned up a few times. One junction end does not reproduce the germline sequence, and a read error may be involved. V gene TRBV5-1 combines with J gene TRBJ2-2; D unresolved. The CDR3 has 14 amino acids. Germline V gene sequence: CDR1 SGHRS, CDR2 YFSETQ. Here the CDR3 reads CASNLAFAPGELFF. The CDR3 coding sequence is TGCGCCAGCAACTTGGCCTTTGCTCCCGGGGAGCTGTTTTTT.

A few counts support this clonotype. This rearrangement joins TRBV12-3 or TRBV12-4 to TRBJ2-2; D may be TRBD1 (5 bases). This CDR3 has 14 amino acids. V gave up 7 bases and J gave up 1 base, with 10 bases separating them. The CDR3 DNA reads as TGTGCCAGCATAGGGGATATGAACACCGGGGAGCTGTTTTTT. Translating gives CASIGDMNTGELFF.

On this clonotype itself: An end of the junction does not agree with germline; a read error may underlie this. The chain combines TRBV20-1 with TRBJ2-5; tentative D call: TRBD2 (5 bases). From germline, CDR1 is DFQATT and CDR2 SNEGSKA (reference sequence). This CDR3 has 13 amino acids. The CDR3 nucleotides are TGCAGTGCTACGAGGGTAGCTTCAGAGACTCAGTACTTC. As protein: CSATRVASETQYF.

This clonotype was seen more than once but under ten times. V and J are TRBV7-9 and TRBJ2-7, with 11 bases lining up with TRBD1. Trimming at V came to 5 bases and at J to 6 bases, leaving 6 bases not matched to a gene. The germline CDR1 and CDR2 sequences are SEHNR and FQNEAQ (reference sequence). This CDR3 has 14 residues. CDR3 nucleotides: TGTGCCAGCAGCCACCGGGACAGGGGGGGCGAGCAGTACTTC. Its translation: CASSHRDRGGEQYF.

This clonotype was observed a handful of times. The chain employs TRBV7-8 and TRBJ1-1; a possible D gene is TRBD1 (6 bases). This CDR3 is 12 amino acids long. Germline assignment: CDR1 SGHVS and CDR2 FQNEAQ. Trimming took off 1 base at V and 8 bases at J, with 8 bases between the two ends. The CDR3 is CASSLGTEEAFF. As DNA, the CDR3 is TGTGCCAGCAGCTTAGGGACAGAAGAAGCTTTCTTT.

The gene calls are TRBV28 and TRBJ2-7; D gene ambiguous. The CDR3 extends over 13 amino acids. Trimming shortened V by 5 bases and J by 7 bases, and 15 bases separated the two germline ends. Per germline, CDR1 MDHEN and CDR2 SYDVKM. The CDR3 nucleotides read TGTGCCAGCAGTCATAAAAATGGGTTTGAGCAGTACTTC. Translation gives CASSHKNGFEQYF.

The rearrangement links TRBV20-1 to TRBJ2-5; D call uncertain. Matching the DNA end better, TRBJ2-7 makes the J call doubtful. The germline V gene encodes CDR1 DFQATT and CDR2 SNEGSKA (reference sequence). The CDR3 extends over 13 amino acids. CDR3 amino acids: CSVESVPSYEQYF. The CDR3 nucleotides are TGCAGTGTGGAGTCGGTTCCTTCCTACGAGCAGTACTTC.

The chain employs TRBV5-1 and TRBJ2-2; no clear D. This CDR3 is 14 amino acids long. Germline V gene lookup returns CDR1 SGHRS and CDR2 YFSETQ. Between the trimmed V and J ends, which lost 4 bases and 8 bases, there was a span of 15 bases. CDR3 DNA: TGCGCCAGCAGCATGGCAGAGGCTCGGGGGGAGCTGTTTTTT. This codes for CASSMAEARGELFF.

This chain uses TRBV28 with TRBJ1-1; maybe TRBD1 (6 bases). CDR1 is MDHEN and CDR2 is SYDVKM in the germline V gene. Trimming pared 2 bases from V and 12 bases from J, leaving 22 bases between. The length of the CDR3 is 15 residues. CDR3 nucleotides: TGTGCCAGCAGTTTAATTATTAATCCGGACAGAAGAACTTTCTTT. This gives the protein CASSLIINPDRRTFF. Together with reference TRBV28 and TRBJ1-1, the CDR3 gives the full variable domain: DVKVTQSSRYLVKRTGEKVFLECVQDMDHENMFWYRQDPGLGLRLIYFSYDVKMKEKGDIPEGYSVSREKKERFSLILESASTNQTSMYLCASSLIINPDRRTFFGQGTRLTVV.